This T cell receptor beta chain derives from a study of chronic HIV infection and antiretroviral therapy. TCRdb re-called the 5' RACE reads with MiXCR, one entry per CDR3 protein. The table lists more than 30,000 distinct CDR3 sequences, roughly 8.7% of them singletons. Germline V lookup: CDR1 ENHRY, CDR2 SYGVKD. The CDR3 is made up of 13 amino acids. The V and J ends lost 5 bases and 3 bases, in that order; junction bases with no gene match: 2. The source of this sequence is an adult who had HIV and had not received antiretroviral therapy, or was an uninfected healthy control (not recorded which). The chain links TRBV10-3 to TRBJ2-5; TRBD2 agrees at 8 bases. Sequencing input: peripheral blood. CDR3 sequence: CAISFSGEETQYF. The CDR3 nucleotides read TGTGCCATCAGTTTTAGCGGGGAAGAGACCCAGTACTTC.